This TCR beta chain was found in a study of CD8 T cells in ankylosing spondylitis. Whole-study results and caveats: Researchers report that disease-linked clones proved CD8+ and relatively rare in peripheral blood.

The CDR3 loop spans 15 amino acids. The germline V and J ends were trimmed by 1 base and 7 bases, with 14 bases remaining between them. CDR1 is MGHDK and CDR2 is SYGVNS in the germline V gene. This clonotype was seen at least ten times. Its antigen is as yet unknown. In TCRdb, the 5' RACE reads were re-called with MiXCR into one record per CDR3 protein. Here the sample spans over 75,000 distinct CDR3 sequences, 8.8% being singletons. The TCR sequence derives from a male donor with ankylosing spondylitis or in good health (not recorded which). The source material was blood, either unsorted or a sorted T cell fraction (not recorded which). The genes are TRBV25-1 and TRBJ2-1; the D call may be TRBD1 or TRBD2 (7 bases each). The CDR3 nucleotides read TGTGCCAGCAGTGAATCAGGGGGGGCGCGTAATGAGCAGTTCTTC. The encoded protein is CASSESGGARNEQFF.